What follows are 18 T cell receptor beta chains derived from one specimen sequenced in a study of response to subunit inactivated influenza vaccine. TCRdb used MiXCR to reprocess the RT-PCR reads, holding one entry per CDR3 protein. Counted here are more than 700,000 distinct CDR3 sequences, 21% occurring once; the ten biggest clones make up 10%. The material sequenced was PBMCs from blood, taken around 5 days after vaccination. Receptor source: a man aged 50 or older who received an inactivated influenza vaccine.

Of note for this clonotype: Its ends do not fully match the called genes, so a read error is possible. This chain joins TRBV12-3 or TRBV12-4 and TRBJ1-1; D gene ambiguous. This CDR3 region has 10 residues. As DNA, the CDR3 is TGTGCCAGCAGCCCCCCCGGACTATCTTTT. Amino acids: CASSPPGLSF.

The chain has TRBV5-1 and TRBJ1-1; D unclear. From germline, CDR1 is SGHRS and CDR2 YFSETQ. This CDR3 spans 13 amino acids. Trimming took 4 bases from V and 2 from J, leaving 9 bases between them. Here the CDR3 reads CASSPSYNTEAFF. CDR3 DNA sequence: TGCGCCAGCAGCCCCTCATATAACACTGAAGCTTTCTTT.

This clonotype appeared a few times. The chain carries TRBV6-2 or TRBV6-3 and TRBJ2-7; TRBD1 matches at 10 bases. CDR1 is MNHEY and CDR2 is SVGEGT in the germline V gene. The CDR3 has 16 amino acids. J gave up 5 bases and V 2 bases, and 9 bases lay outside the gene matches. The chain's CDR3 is CASSYETGGLSNEQYF. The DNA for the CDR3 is TGTGCCAGCAGTTACGAGACAGGGGGCCTTTCCAACGAGCAGTACTTC.

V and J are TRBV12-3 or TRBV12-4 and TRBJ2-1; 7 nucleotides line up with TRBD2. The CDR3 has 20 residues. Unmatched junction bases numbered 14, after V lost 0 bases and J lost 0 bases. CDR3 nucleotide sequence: TGTGCCAGCAGTTTAGCTGGAATGGTAAGGGAGGGGAGCTCCTACAATGAGCAGTTCTTC. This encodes CASSLAGMVREGSSYNEQFF.

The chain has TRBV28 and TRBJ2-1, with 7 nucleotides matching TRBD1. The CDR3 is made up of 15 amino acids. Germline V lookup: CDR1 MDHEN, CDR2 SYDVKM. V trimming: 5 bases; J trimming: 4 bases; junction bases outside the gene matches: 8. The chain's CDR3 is CASSDSGQHYNEQFF. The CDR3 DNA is TGTGCCAGCAGTGACTCGGGACAGCATTACAATGAGCAGTTCTTC.

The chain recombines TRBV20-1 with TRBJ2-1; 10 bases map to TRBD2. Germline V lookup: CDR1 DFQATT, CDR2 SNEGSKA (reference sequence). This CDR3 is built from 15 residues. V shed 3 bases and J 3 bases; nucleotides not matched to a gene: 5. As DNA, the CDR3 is TGCAGTGCTAGGGAGCTAGCGGGAGACTACAATGAGCAGTTCTTC. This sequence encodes CSARELAGDYNEQFF.

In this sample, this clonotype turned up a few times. This chain's CDR3 is CASSPTLYEQFF. The DNA for the CDR3 is TGTGCCAGCAGTCCTACCCTGTATGAGCAGTTCTTC. This sequence joins TRBV12-3 or TRBV12-4 and TRBJ2-1, with D unclear. The CDR3 length is 12 residues. The germline V and J ends were trimmed by 5 bases and 8 bases, with 10 bases remaining between them.

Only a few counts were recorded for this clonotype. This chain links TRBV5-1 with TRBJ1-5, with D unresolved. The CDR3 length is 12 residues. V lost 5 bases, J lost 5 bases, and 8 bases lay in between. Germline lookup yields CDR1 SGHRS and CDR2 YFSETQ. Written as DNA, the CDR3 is TGCGCCAGCAGACAGAGTCATCAGCCCCAGCATTTT. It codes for CASRQSHQPQHF. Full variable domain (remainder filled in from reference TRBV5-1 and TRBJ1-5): KAGVTQTPRYLIKTRGQQVTLSCSPISGHRSVSWYQQTPGQGLQFLFEYFSETQRNKGNFPGRFSGRQFSNSRSEMNVSTLELGDSALYLCASRQSHQPQHFGDGTRLSIL.

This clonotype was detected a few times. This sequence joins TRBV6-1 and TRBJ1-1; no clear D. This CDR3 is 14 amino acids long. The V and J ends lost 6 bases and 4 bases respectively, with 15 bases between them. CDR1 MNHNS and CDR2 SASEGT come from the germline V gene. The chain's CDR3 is CASSQRPDGTEAFF. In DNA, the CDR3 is TGTGCCAGCAGCCAGCGACCGGACGGCACTGAAGCTTTCTTT.

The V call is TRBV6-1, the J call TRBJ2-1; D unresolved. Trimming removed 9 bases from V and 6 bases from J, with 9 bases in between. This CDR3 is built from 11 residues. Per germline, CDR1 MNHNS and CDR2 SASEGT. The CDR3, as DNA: TGTGCCAGTACCTCAGCCAATGAGCAGTTCTTC. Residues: CASTSANEQFF.

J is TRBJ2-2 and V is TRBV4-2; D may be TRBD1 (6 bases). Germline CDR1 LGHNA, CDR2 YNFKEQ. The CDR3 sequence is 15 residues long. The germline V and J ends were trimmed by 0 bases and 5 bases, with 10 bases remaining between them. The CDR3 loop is CASSQDLRGTGELFF. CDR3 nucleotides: TGTGCCAGCAGCCAAGATTTGAGGGGGACCGGGGAGCTGTTTTTT.

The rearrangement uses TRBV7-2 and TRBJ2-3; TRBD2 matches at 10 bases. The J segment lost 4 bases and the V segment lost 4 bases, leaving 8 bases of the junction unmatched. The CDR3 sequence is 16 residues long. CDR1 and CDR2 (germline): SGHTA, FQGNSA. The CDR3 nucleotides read TGTGCCAGCAGCTCTTGGCTAGCGGGAGTCCCAGATACGCAGTATTTT. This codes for CASSSWLAGVPDTQYF.

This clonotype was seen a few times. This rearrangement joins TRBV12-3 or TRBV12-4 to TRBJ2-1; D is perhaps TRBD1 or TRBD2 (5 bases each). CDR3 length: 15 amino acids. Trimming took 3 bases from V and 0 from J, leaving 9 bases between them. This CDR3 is CASSFAGTSYNEQFF. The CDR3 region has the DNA TGTGCCAGCAGTTTTGCTGGGACCTCCTACAATGAGCAGTTCTTC.

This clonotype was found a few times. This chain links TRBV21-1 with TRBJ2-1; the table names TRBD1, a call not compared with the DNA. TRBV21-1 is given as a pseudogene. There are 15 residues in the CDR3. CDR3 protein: CASSKARWGQVEQFF. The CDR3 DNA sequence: TGTGCCAGCAGCAAAGCGCGATGGGGGCAGGTTGAGCAGTTCTTC.

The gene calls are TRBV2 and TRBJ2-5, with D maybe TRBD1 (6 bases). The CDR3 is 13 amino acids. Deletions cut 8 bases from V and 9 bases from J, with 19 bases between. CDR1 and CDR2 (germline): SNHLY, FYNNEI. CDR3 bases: TGTGCCAGCGCCCAGGGCGGCCCAGGGGCCCAGTACTTC. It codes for CASAQGGPGAQYF.

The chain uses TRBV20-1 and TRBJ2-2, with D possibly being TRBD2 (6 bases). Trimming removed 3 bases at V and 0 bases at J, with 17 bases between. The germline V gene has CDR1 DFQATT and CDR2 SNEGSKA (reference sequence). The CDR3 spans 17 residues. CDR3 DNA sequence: TGCAGTGCTAGGGGGGGTCAGGGTCTATCGAACACCGGGGAGCTGTTTTTT. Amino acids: CSARGGQGLSNTGELFF.

Here the CDR3 DNA reads TGTGCCAGCAGCCAATGGACCGGATCACCCCTCCACTTT. It is translated as CASSQWTGSPLHF. The rearrangement joins TRBV14 to TRBJ1-6; no clear D. V lost 2 bases and J 10 bases, leaving 9 bases between the germline ends. This CDR3 spans 13 amino acids. The V gene's germline CDR1 is SGHDN and CDR2 FVKESK.

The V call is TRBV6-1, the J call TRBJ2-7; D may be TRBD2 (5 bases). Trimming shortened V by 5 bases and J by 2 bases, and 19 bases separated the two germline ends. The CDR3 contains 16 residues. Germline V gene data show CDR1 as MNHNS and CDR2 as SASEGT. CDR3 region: CASSQDLGLIPYEQYF. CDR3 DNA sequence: TGTGCCAGCAGTCAAGACCTCGGACTGATCCCCTACGAGCAGTACTTC.